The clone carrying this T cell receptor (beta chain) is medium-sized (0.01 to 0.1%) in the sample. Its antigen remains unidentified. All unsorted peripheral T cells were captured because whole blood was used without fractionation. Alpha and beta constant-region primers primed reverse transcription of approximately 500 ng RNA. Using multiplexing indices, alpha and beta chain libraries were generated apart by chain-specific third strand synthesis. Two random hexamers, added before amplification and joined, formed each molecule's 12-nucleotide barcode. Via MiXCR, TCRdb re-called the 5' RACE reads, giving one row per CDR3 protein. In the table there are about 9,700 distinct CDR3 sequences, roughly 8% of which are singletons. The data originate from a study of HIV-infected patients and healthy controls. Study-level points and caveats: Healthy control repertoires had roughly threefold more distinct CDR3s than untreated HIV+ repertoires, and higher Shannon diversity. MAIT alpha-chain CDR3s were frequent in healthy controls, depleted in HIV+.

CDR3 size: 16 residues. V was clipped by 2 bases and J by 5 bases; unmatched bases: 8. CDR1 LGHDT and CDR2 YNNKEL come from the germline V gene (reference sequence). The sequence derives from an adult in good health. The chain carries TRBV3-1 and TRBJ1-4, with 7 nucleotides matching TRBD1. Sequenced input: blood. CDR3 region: CASSQSGRGMNEKLFF. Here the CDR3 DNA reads TGTGCCAGCAGCCAATCCGGCAGGGGGATGAATGAAAAACTGTTTTTT.